This T cell receptor beta chain originates from a study of T-cell reconstitution after alpha-beta-depleted transplantation in children. Unique molecular identifiers were incorporated into the prepared TCRbeta library. TCRdb re-derived calls from the PCR reads in MiXCR, one entry per CDR3 protein. The sample contains approximately 6,000 distinct CDR3 sequences, approximately 16% of which appear only once. As for this clonotype: No antigen is known for it.

General observations from the study: Approximately two months post-transplant, alpha-beta T cells reportedly originated from several hundred expanded graft clones. T-cell counts and diversity at one year post-transplant came mainly from newly produced T cells. From surviving recipient T cells and thymic progenitors came the high day-60 TCRbeta diversity observed in some patients.

V was trimmed by 1 base and J by 5 bases, leaving 11 bases between them. Germline values: CDR1 SNHLY, CDR2 FYNNEI. The CDR3 consists of 14 residues. V and J are TRBV2 and TRBJ1-2, with TRBD1 as a possible D gene (5 bases). This receptor was taken from a male patient aged 10-17 years who had a stem cell transplant for acute myeloid leukemia, so the T cells may come from the graft donor. The specimen was PBMCs, mostly from graft donor cells, collected 60 days after TCRalphabeta/CD19-depleted stem cell transplant. CDR3 sequence reads: CASSEDAGLYGYTF. The DNA for the CDR3 is TGTGCCAGCAGTGAAGACGCAGGGTTATATGGCTACACCTTC.